This T cell receptor beta chain was sequenced for a study of blood T cell repertoires in COVID-19. Study details: Some COVID-19 samples were acute and others convalescent; all came from the United States, Italy and Spain. From T cells, B-cell-depleted T cells, or PBMCs came the material, which was cDNA or gDNA.

As originally analysed: Amplification of reference gene primers was used by the study to estimate nucleated cell counts. Sequencing was performed with immunoSEQ multiplex PCR; in TCRdb, only in-frame clones are kept and a portion is missing. The D gene and trimming were derived from the DNA, and the V and J assignments and clone size from that table. The sample gives approximately 140,000 clones, 88% of which show up once; about 1.5% is in the top ten. This receptor was identified in a woman aged 60-75 years with acute or convalescent COVID-19. The sequencing sample was made of peripheral blood.

CDR3 coding DNA: TGTGCCAGCAGCCCCCCAGGGGGTCTCAACGAGCAGTACTTC. It translates to CASSPPGGLNEQYF. The chain links TRBV3-1 (or the pseudogene TRBV3-2) to TRBJ2-7, with 7 bases lining up with TRBD1. The CDR3 has 14 residues. V was clipped by 4 bases and J by 5 bases; unmatched bases: 8. Germline CDR1 is LGHDT and CDR2 is YNNKEL (reference sequence).